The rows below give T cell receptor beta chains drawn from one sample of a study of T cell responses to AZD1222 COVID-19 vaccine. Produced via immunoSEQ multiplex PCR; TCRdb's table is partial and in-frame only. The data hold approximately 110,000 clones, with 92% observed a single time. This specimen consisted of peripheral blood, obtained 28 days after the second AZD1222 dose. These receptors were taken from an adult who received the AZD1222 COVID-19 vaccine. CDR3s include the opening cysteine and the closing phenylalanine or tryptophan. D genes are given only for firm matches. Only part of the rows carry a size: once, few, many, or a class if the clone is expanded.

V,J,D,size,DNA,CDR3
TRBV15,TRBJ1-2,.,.,TGTGCCACCAGCGCAGGAGGGGATACGGACTATGGCTACACCTTC,CATSAGGDTDYGYTF
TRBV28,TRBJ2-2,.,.,TGTGCCAGCAGTACCCGTCGGGGGAAGAACACCGGGGAGCTGTTTTTT,CASSTRRGKNTGELFF
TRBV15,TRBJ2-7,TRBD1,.,TGTGCCACCAGCAGAGATATCGGCCGAGGACAGGCCTACGAGCAGTACTTC,CATSRDIGRGQAYEQYF
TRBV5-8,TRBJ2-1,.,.,TGTGCCAGCAGCTCCGGGTCCCCGGCAGATGAGCAGTTCTTC,CASSSGSPADEQFF
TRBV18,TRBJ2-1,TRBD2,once,TGTGCCAGCTCACCTCCGGGACTAGCGGGGGGCAATGAGCAGTTCTTC,CASSPPGLAGGNEQFF
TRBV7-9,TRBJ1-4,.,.,TGTGCCGGTGAAACAGGGTTCCCTAATGAAAAACTGTTTTTT,CAGETGFPNEKLFF
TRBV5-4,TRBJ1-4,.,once,TGTGCCAGCAGCTTGGCCTCGGCAGGGGATGAAAAACTGTTTTTT,CASSLASAGDEKLFF
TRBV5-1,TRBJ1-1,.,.,TGCGCCAGCAGCTTTCGAACAGCGAACACTGAAGCTTTCTTT,CASSFRTANTEAFF
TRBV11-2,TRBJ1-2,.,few,TGTGCCAGCAGCTTAGATCTCCCAGGGAACTATGGCTACACCTTC,CASSLDLPGNYGYTF
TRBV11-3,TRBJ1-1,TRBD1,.,TGTGCCAGCAGCACCGGACAGGGGGAGAACACTGAAGCTTTCTTT,CASSTGQGENTEAFF
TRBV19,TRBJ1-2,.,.,TGTGCCAGTAGGTCTCTGGGCAACACCAACTATGGCTACACCTTC,CASRSLGNTNYGYTF
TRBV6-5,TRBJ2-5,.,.,TGTGCCAGCAGATGGGTGCGAGGGGAGACCCAGTACTTC,CASRWVRGETQYF
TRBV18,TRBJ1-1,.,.,TGTGCCAGCTCAATCGGACAGCAATCGAACACTGAAGCTTTCTTT,CASSIGQQSNTEAFF
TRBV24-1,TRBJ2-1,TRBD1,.,TGTGCCACCACGGGACAGCCACACAATGAGCAGTTCTTC,CATTGQPHNEQFF
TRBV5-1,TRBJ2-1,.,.,TGCGCCAGCAGCTTGACGGGGGCTCTCTACAATGAGCAGTTCTTC,CASSLTGALYNEQFF
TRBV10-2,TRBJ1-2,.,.,TGCGCCACTTCGGGGGGGGACTATGGCTACACCTTC,CATSGGDYGYTF
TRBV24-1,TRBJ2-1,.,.,TGTGCCACCAGTGATTCGGGTCCCCGGGGGATTAATGAGCAGTTCTTC,CATSDSGPRGINEQFF
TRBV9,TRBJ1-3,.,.,TGTGCCAGCAGCCTCCCTTATGGCGAAAACACCATATATTTT,CASSLPYGENTIYF
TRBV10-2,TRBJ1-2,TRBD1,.,TGCGCCAGCAGTGAGTCGTTCGGGGACAGGGGAGGTGGCTACACCTTC,CASSESFGDRGGGYTF
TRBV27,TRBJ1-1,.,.,TGTGCCAGCAGTTTACGGGGGGTAGGTTATGAAGCTTTCTTT,CASSLRGVGYEAFF
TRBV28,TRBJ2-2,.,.,TGTGCCAGCAGTTTATTGCCAGGAGATAACACCGGGGAGCTGTTTTTT,CASSLLPGDNTGELFF
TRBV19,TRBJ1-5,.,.,TGTGCCAGTAGTAGTACCGGGGGTCAGCCCCAGCATTTT,CASSSTGGQPQHF
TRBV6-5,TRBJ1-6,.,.,TGTGCCAGCAGCCAATATGGTAATTCACCCCTCCACTTT,CASSQYGNSPLHF
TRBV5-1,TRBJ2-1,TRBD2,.,TGCGCCAGCAGCAAGACTAGCGGGGCCACCTACAATGAGCAGTTCTTC,CASSKTSGATYNEQFF
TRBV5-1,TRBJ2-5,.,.,TGCGCCAGCAGCTTGTCGGCAGCTCAGGAGACCCAGTACTTC,CASSLSAAQETQYF
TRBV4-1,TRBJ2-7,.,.,TGCGCCAGCAGCCAAGGTCAAGGAGGGGAGCAGTACTTC,CASSQGQGGEQYF
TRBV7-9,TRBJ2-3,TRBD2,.,TGTGCCAGCAGCCCAAGGGCCGGGGGGGCCGGAGATACGCAGTATTTT,CASSPRAGGAGDTQYF
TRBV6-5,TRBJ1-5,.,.,TGTGCCAGCAGGGCAGACGGCAATCAGCCCCAGCATTTT,CASRADGNQPQHF
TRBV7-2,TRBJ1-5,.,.,TGTGCCAGCAGTCTTCGGACGGGTCAGCCCCAGCATTTT,CASSLRTGQPQHF
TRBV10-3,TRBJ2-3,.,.,TGTGCCATCAGTGGGGGGGACAGCCCAGATACGCAGTATTTT,CAISGGDSPDTQYF
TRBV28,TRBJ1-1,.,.,TGTGCCAGCAGTCCCAGGAGCAGATACACTGAAGCTTTCTTT,CASSPRSRYTEAFF
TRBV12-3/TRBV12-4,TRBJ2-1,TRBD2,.,TGTGCCAGCAGTTATTCTTCCGGACTAGAACCGTTCTTC,CASSYSSGLEPFF
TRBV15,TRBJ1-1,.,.,TGTGCCACCAGCAGAGATTCTGGGAACACTGAAGCTTTCTTT,CATSRDSGNTEAFF
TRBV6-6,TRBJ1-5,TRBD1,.,TGTGCCAGCAGTCAATTCGGGACAGATAATCAGCCCCAGCATTTT,CASSQFGTDNQPQHF
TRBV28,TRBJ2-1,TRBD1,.,TGTGCCAGCACCCTGGGCAGGGGGCTTGAGCAGTTCTTC,CASTLGRGLEQFF
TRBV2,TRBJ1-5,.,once,TGTGCCAGCAGTGACTGGACAACCGATAATCAGCCCCAGCATTTT,CASSDWTTDNQPQHF
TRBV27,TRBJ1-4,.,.,TGTGCCACACGGAGGGGAGTAACTAATGAAAAACTGTTTTTT,CATRRGVTNEKLFF
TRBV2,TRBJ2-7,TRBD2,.,TGTGCCAGCAGAGGTATAACGAGCGGGACCTACGAGCAGTACTTC,CASRGITSGTYEQYF
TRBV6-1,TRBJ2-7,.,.,TGTGCCAGCAGCTCGGCCCCCCTCGAGCAGTACTTC,CASSSAPLEQYF
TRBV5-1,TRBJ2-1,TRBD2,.,TGCGCCAGCGGGGCTAGCGGGGATAATGAGCAGTTCTTC,CASGASGDNEQFF
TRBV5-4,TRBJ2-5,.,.,TGTGCCAGCAGCCGCTGGGAAGAGACCCAGTACTTC,CASSRWEETQYF
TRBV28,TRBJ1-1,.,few,TGTGCCAGCAGTTCACCCCGAGGGTTAAAGAACACTGAAGCTTTCTTT,CASSSPRGLKNTEAFF
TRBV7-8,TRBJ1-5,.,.,TGTGCCAGCAGCTACTCCGACAGTCGGGGTCAGCCCCAGCATTTT,CASSYSDSRGQPQHF
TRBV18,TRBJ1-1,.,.,TGTGCCAGCTCTCCGCAAGTGAACACTGAAGCTTTCTTT,CASSPQVNTEAFF
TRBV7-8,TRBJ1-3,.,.,TGTGCCAGCGGCGATAGCTCTGGAAACACCATATATTTT,CASGDSSGNTIYF
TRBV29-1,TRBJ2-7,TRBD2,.,TGCAGCGTTGAAGAGGGGCCTAGCGGGAGGGCATCTCGCTACGAGCAGTACTTC,CSVEEGPSGRASRYEQYF
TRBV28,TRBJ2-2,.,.,TGTGCCAGCAGTTTAGGGGGGCGACGGACCGGGGAGCTGTTTTTT,CASSLGGRRTGELFF
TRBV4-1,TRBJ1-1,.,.,TGCGCCAGCAGCGTGTTTGCAGAAATGAACACTGAAGCTTTCTTT,CASSVFAEMNTEAFF
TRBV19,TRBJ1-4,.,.,TGTGCCAGTATAGGGAATCCGGGAGAAGAAAAACTGTTTTTT,CASIGNPGEEKLFF
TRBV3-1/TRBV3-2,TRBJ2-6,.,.,TGTGCCAGCAGCCCTAGGACAAGTTCTGGGGCCAACGTCCTGACTTTC,CASSPRTSSGANVLTF
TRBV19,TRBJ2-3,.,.,TGTGCCAGTAGTATTCGCGGGGTCGGGCAGCGGAAGAGCACAGATACGCAGTATTTT,CASSIRGVGQRKSTDTQYF
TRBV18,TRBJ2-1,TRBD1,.,TGTGCCAGCTCACGCCGACAGGGCGGGTCCTACAATGAGCAGTTCTTC,CASSRRQGGSYNEQFF
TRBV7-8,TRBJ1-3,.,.,TGTGCCAGCAGCCCCCCTTCGCGGTATTCTGGAAACACCATATATTTT,CASSPPSRYSGNTIYF
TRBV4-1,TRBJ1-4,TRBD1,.,TGCGCCAGCAGCCAGGATGAGCGTCCTGGACAGGGTAATGAAAAACTGTTTTTT,CASSQDERPGQGNEKLFF
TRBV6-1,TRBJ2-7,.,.,TGTGCCAGCAGTGAATGGGGAGCCCTCGAGCAGTACTTC,CASSEWGALEQYF
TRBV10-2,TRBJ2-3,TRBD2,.,TGCGCCAGCAGTGAGTTAGCGGGGGGCCGCACAGATACGCAGTATTTT,CASSELAGGRTDTQYF
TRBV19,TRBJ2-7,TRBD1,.,TGTGCCAGTAGTGAAGGACAGGGCCTTTCCTACGAGCAGTACTTC,CASSEGQGLSYEQYF
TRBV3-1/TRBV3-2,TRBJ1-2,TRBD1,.,TGTGCCAGCAGTCTACAGGGACAGGACTATGGCTACACCTTC,CASSLQGQDYGYTF
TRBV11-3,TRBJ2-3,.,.,TGTGCCAGCAGCTTAGGACAAAGCACAGATACGCAGTATTTT,CASSLGQSTDTQYF